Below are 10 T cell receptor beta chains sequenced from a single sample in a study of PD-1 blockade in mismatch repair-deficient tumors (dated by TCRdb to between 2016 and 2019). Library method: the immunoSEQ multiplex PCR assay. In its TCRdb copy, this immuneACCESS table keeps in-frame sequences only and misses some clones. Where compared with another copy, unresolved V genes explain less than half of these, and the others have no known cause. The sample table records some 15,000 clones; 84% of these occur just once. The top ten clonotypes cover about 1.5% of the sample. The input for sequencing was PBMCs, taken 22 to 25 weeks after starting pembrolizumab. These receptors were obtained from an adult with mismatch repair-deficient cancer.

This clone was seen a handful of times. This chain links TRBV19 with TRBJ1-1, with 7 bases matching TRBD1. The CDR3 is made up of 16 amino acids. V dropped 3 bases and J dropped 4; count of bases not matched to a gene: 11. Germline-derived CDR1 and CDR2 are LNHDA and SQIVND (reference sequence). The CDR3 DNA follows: TGTGCCAGTAGTATCCCCGGGACAGCCTGGAGCACTGAAGCTTTCTTT. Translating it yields CASSIPGTAWSTEAFF.

CDR3: CASIENRGGNTQYF. CDR3 bases: TGTGCCAGCATTGAGAACAGGGGGGGGAATACGCAGTATTTT. The rearrangement joins TRBV28 to TRBJ2-3; D perhaps matches TRBD1 (8 bases). From germline, CDR1 is MDHEN and CDR2 SYDVKM. V dropped 7 bases and J dropped 7 bases, with 18 bases sitting between them. This CDR3 is built from 14 residues. Full variable domain (outside the CDR3, taken from reference TRBV28 and TRBJ2-3): DVKVTQSSRYLVKRTGEKVFLECVQDMDHENMFWYRQDPGLGLRLIYFSYDVKMKEKGDIPEGYSVSREKKERFSLILESASTNQTSMYLCASIENRGGNTQYFGPGTRLTVL.

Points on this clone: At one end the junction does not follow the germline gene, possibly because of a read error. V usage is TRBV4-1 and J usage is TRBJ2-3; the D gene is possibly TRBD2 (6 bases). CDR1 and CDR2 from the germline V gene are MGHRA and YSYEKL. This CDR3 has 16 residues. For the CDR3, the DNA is TGCGCCAGCGGCCAAGATCTTCGAGGGGAGGTGGATACGCAGTATTTT. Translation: CASGQDLRGEVDTQYF.

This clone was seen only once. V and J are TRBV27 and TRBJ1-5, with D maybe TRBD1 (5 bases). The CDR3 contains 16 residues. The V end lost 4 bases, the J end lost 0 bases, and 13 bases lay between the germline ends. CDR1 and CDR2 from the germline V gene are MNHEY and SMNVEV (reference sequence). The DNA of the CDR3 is TGTGCCAGCAGTTACGGACACTGGGGTAGCAATCAGCCCCAGCATTTT. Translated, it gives CASSYGHWGSNQPQHF.

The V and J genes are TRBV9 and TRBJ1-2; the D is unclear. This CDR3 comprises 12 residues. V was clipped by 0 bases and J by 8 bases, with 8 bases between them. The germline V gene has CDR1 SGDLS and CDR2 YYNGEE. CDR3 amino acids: CASSVGMRGYTF. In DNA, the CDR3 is TGTGCCAGCAGCGTAGGGATGAGGGGCTACACCTTC.

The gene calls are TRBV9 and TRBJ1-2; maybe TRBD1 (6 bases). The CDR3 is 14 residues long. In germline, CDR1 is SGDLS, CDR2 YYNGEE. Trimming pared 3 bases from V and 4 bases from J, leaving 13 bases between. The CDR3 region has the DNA TGTGCCAGCAGCGCAGGACAGTCAGTCTATGGCTACACCTTC. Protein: CASSAGQSVYGYTF.

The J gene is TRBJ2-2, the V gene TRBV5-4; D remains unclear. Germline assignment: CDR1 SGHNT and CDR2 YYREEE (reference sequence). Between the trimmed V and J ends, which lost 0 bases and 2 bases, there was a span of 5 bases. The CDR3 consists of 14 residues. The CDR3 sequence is CASSLDRNTGELFF. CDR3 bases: TGTGCCAGCAGCTTGGACAGAAACACCGGGGAGCTGTTTTTT.

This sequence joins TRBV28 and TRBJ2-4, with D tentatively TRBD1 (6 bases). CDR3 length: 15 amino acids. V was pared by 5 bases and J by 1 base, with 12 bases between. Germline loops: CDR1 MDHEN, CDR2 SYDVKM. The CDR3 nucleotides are TGTGCCAGCAGTCTAGGGGGTGGTGCCAAAAACATTCAGTACTTC. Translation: CASSLGGGAKNIQYF. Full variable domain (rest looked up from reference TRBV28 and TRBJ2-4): DVKVTQSSRYLVKRTGEKVFLECVQDMDHENMFWYRQDPGLGLRLIYFSYDVKMKEKGDIPEGYSVSREKKERFSLILESASTNQTSMYLCASSLGGGAKNIQYFGAGTRLSVL.

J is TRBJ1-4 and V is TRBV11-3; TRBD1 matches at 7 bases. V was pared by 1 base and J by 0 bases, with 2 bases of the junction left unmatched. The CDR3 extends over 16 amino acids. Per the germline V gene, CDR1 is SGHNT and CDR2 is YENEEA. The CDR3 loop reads CASSLGGQPTNEKLFF. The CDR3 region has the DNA TGTGCCAGCAGCTTAGGGGGACAGCCAACTAATGAAAAACTGTTTTTT. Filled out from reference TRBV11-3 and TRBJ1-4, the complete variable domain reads EAGVVQSPRYKIIEKKQPVAFWCNPISGHNTLYWYLQNLGQGPELLIRYENEEAVDDSQLPKDRFSAERLKGVDSTLKIQPAELGDSAVYLCASSLGGQPTNEKLFFGSGTQLSVL.

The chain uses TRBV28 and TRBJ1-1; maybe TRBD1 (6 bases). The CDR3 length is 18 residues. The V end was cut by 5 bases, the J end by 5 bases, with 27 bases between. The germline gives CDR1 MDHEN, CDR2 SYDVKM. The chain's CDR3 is CASSPRGTRKGGGTEAFF. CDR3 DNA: TGTGCCAGCAGTCCAAGAGGAACACGGAAGGGAGGGGGAACTGAAGCTTTCTTT.